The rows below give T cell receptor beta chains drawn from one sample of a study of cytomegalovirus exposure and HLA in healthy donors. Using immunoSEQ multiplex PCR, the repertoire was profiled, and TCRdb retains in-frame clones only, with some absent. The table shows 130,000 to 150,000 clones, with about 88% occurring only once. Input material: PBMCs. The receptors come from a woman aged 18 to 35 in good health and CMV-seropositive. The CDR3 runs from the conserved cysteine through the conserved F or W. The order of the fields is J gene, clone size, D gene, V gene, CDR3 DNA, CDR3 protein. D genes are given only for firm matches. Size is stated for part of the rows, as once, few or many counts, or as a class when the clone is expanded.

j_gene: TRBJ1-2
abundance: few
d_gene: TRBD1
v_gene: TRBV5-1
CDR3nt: TGCGCCAGCAGCCCGGACAGGGGATCGAATGGCTACACCTTC
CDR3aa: CASSPDRGSNGYTF

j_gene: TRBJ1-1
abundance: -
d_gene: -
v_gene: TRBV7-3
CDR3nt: TGTGCCAGCAGCTTAATGGGGCAGAAGAACACTGAAGCTTTCTTT
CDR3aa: CASSLMGQKNTEAFF

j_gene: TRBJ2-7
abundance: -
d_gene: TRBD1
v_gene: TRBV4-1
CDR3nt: TGCGCCAGCAGCCAAGTGGGGTCCTTGGGACAGGGGTCCTACGAGCAGTACTTC
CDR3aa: CASSQVGSLGQGSYEQYF

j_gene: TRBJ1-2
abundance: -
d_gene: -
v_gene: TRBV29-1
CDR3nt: TGCAGCGTTGAAATCGGGACTGGCTATGGCTACACCTTC
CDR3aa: CSVEIGTGYGYTF

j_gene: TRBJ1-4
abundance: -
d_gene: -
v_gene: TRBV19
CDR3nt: TGTGCCAGTATCGTTGGGGGCACTAATGAAAAACTGTTTTTT
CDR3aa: CASIVGGTNEKLFF

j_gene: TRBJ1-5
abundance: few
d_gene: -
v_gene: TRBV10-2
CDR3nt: TGCGCCAGCGGCCCACAACCGAATCAGCCCCAGCATTTT
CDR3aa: CASGPQPNQPQHF

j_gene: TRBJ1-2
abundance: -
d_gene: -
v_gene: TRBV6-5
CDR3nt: TGTGCCAGCGGCGAGGGACTGCTGATTTATGGCTACACCTTC
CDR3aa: CASGEGLLIYGYTF

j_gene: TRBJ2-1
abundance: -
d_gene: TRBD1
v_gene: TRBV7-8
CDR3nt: TGTGCCAGCAGCTTATTTGGGACAGGGGACAATGAGCAGTTCTTC
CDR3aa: CASSLFGTGDNEQFF

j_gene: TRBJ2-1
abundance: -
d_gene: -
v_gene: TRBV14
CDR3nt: TGTGCCAGCAGCCAAGCCGCCGGGAAGCAGTTCTTC
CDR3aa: CASSQAAGKQFF

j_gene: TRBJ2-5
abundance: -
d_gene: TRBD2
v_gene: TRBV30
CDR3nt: TGTGCCTGGAGTGCCAGGACTAGCGGGGGCCAGGGGACCCAGTACTTC
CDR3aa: CAWSARTSGGQGTQYF

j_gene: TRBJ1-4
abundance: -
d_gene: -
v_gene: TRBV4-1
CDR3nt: TGCGCCAGCAGCCAAGTAAATTTGGGCTTCGCAGGCGATGAAAAACTGTTTTTT
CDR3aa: CASSQVNLGFAGDEKLFF

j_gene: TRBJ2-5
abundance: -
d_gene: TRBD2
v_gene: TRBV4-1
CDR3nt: TGCGCCAGCAGCCAAGACGGACTAGCTGGTGAGACCCAGTACTTC
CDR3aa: CASSQDGLAGETQYF

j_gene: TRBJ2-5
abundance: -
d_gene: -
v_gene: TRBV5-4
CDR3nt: TGTGCCAGCAGCTTGGATAGCCAAGAGACCCAGTACTTC
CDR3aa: CASSLDSQETQYF

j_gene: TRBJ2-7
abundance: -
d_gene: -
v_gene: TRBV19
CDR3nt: TGTGCCAGTAGTAGGGGGGCCTACGAGCAGTACTTC
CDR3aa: CASSRGAYEQYF

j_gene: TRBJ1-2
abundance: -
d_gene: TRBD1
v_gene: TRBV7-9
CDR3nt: TGTGCCAGCAGCTTTTGGACAGGCCTCGACCTAGAATTTGGCTACACCTTC
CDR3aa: CASSFWTGLDLEFGYTF

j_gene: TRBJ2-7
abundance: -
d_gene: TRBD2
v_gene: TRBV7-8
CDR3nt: TGTGCCAGCACCTTTGGACTAGCCGCCTACGAGCAGTACTTC
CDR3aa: CASTFGLAAYEQYF

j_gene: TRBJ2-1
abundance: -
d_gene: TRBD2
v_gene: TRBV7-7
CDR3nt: TGTGCTAGCAGCTCTAGCGGGGGCCAATACAATGAGCAGTTCTTC
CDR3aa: CASSSSGGQYNEQFF

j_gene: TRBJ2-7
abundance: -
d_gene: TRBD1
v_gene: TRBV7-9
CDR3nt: TGTGCCAGCAGCTTAGTGAGGGGGCCAACATACGAGCAGTACTTC
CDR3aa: CASSLVRGPTYEQYF

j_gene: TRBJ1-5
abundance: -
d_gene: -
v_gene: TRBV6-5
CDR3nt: TGTGCCAGCAGTTTACAGGGCCCCAATCAGCCCCAGCATTTT
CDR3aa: CASSLQGPNQPQHF

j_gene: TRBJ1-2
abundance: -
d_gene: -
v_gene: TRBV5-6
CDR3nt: TGTGCCAGCAGCTTGGTAGAAGAGAGGGGCTACACCTTC
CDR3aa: CASSLVEERGYTF

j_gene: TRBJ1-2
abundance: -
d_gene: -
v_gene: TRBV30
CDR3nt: TGTGCCTGGGCTGGACAGCTCTATGGCTACACCTTC
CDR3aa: CAWAGQLYGYTF

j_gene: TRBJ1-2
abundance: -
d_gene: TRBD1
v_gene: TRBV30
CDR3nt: TGTGCCTGGAGCCGAACAGGGGATTATGGCTACACCTTC
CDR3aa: CAWSRTGDYGYTF

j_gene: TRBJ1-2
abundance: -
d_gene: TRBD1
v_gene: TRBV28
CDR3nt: TGTGCCAGCAGCATGGACAGGGGGGTCGGCTACACCTTC
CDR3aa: CASSMDRGVGYTF

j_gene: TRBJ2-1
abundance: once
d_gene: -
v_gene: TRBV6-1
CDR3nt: TGTGCCATCCTCGGGGACTCCCGAGGAAATGAGCAGTTCTTC
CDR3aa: CAILGDSRGNEQFF

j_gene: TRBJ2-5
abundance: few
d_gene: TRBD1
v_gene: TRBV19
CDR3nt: TGTGCCAGTAGTTTTACAGGGGGCTCCCAGTACTTC
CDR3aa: CASSFTGGSQYF

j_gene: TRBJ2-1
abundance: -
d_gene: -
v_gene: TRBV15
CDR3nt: TGTGCCACCAGACTAATATCCTACAATGAGCAGTTCTTC
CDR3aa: CATRLISYNEQFF

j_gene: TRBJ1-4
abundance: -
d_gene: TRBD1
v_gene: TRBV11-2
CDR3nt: TGTGCCAGCAGCGAACGGACAGGGTCAACTAATGAAAAACTGTTTTTT
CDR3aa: CASSERTGSTNEKLFF

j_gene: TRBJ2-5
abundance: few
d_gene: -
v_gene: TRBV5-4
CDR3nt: TGTGCCAGCAGCCCGATGGGGGGCGGACTAGGGGAGACCCAGTACTTC
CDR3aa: CASSPMGGGLGETQYF

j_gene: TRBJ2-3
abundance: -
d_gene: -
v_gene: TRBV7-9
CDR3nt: TGTGCCAGCAGCGGCCGACAGTCCGCTAGCACAGATACGCAGTATTTT
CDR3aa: CASSGRQSASTDTQYF

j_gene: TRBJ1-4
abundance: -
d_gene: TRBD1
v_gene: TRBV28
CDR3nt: TGTGCCAGCAGTCCACTCAACTCCGGGACAGGGAGTGAAAAACTGTTTTTT
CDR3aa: CASSPLNSGTGSEKLFF

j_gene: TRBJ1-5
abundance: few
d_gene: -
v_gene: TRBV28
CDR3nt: TGTGCCAGCAGCCCTAGAGGGCAGCTCAATCAGCCCCAGCATTTT
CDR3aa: CASSPRGQLNQPQHF

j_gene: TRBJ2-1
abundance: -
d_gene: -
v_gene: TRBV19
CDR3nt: TGTGCCAGTACCCAGGGAGCGGGTGATGAGCAGTTCTTC
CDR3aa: CASTQGAGDEQFF

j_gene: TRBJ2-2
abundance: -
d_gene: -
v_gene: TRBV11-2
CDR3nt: TGTGCCAGCAGCTTAGATCGGGGGTTTAACACCGGGGAGCTGTTTTTT
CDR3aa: CASSLDRGFNTGELFF

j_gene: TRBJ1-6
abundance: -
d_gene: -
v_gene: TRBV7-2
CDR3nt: TGTGCCAGCAGCTTAGGCTCCCAGGGTTATAATTCACCCCTCCACTTT
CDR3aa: CASSLGSQGYNSPLHF

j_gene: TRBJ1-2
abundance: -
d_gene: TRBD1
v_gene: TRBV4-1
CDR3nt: TGCGCCAGCAGCCGGGACAGGGGCGGCTATGGCTACACCTTC
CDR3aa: CASSRDRGGYGYTF

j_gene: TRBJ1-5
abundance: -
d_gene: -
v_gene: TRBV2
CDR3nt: TGTGCCAGCAGTGGAGAGGGCCTGAGCAATCAGCCCCAGCATTTT
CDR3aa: CASSGEGLSNQPQHF

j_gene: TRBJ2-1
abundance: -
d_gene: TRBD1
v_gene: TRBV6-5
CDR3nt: TGTGCCAGCAGTTACCTGGGACAGGGCAATGAGCAGTTCTTC
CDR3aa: CASSYLGQGNEQFF

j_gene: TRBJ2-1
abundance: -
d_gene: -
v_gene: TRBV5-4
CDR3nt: TGTGCCAGCAGCTTCGGCGCCAGGTCCTACAATGAGCAGTTCTTC
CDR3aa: CASSFGARSYNEQFF

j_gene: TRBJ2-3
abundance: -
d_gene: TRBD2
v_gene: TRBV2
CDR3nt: TGTGCCAGCACTAGCGGGGGGACCTCTAGCACAGATACGCAGTATTTT
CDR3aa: CASTSGGTSSTDTQYF

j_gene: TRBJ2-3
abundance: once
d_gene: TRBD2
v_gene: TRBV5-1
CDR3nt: TGCGCCAGCAGCTTACTGCTAGCGGGGGCCGGCACAGATACGCAGTATTTT
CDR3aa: CASSLLLAGAGTDTQYF

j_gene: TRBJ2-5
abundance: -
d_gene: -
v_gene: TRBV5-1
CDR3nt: TGCGCCAGCAGCTTGGAAAGGGGTCAAGAGACCCAGTACTTC
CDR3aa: CASSLERGQETQYF

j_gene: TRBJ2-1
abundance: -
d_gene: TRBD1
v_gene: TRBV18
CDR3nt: TGTGCCAGCTCTCAAGCCCTTTCTGTCGCCGGGACAGGGGGGAGTGAGCAGTTCTTC
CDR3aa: CASSQALSVAGTGGSEQFF

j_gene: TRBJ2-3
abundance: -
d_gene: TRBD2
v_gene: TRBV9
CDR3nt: TGTGCCAGCAGCGTAGGAGCTAGCGCGGGAGGAGATACGCAGTATTTT
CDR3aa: CASSVGASAGGDTQYF